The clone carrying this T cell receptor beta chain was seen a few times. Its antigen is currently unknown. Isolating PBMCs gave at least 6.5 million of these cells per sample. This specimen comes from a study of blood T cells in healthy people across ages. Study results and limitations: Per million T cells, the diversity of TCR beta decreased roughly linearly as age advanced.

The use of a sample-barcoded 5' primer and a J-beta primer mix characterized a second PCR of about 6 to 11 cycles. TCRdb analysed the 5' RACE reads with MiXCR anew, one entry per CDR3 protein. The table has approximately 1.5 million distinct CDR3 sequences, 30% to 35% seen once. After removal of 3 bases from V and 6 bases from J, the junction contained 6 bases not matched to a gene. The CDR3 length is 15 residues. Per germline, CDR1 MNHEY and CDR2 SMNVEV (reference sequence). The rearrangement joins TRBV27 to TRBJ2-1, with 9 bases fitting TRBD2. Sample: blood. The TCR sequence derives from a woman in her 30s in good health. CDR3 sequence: CASSLGSGGPNEQFF. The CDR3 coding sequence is TGTGCCAGCAGTTTGGGCAGCGGGGGGCCCAATGAGCAGTTCTTC.